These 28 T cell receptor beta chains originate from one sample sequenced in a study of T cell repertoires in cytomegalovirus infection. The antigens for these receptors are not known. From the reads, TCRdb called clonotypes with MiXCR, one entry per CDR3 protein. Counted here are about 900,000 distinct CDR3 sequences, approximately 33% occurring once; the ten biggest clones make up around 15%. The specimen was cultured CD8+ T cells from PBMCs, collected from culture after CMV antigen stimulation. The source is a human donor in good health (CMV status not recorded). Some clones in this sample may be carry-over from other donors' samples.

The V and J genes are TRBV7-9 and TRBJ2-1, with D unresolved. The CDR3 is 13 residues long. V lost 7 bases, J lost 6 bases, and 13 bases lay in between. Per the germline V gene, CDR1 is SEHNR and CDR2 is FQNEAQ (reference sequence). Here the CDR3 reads CASNPGVSNEQFF. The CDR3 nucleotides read TGTGCCAGCAACCCTGGGGTCTCCAATGAGCAGTTCTTC.

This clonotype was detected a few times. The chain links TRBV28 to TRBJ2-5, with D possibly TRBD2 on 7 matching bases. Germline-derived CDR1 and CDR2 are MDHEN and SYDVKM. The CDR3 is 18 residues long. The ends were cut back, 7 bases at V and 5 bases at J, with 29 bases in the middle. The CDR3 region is CASNHPGEGGAAPETQYF. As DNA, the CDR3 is TGTGCCAGCAACCACCCCGGGGAAGGGGGGGCCGCCCCTGAGACCCAGTACTTC.

The CDR3 DNA sequence: TGCAGCGTTGAAGGGCCTCCTACAGGGTCCTACAATGAGCAGTTCTTC. This codes for CSVEGPPTGSYNEQFF. The chain employs TRBV29-1 and TRBJ2-1, with a weak D call TRBD1 (6 bases). The CDR3 extends over 16 amino acids. From germline, CDR1 is SQVTM and CDR2 ANQGSEA. Trimming removed 1 base at V and 1 base at J, with 14 bases between.

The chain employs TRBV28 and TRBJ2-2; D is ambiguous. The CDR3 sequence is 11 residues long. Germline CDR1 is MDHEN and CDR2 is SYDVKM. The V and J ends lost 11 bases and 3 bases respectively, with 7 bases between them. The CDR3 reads CAVVDTGELFF. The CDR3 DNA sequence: TGTGCCGTCGTGGACACCGGGGAGCTGTTTTTT.

CDR3 sequence: CASSPYGAEQFF. The DNA for the CDR3 is TGTGCCAGCAGCCCTTATGGGGCCGAGCAGTTCTTC. This rearrangement joins TRBV7-9 to TRBJ2-1, with TRBD1 as a possible D gene (5 bases). The germline gives CDR1 SEHNR, CDR2 FQNEAQ (reference sequence). The CDR3 consists of 12 residues. The V gene lost 5 bases and the J gene lost 10 bases, with 12 bases spanning the gap.

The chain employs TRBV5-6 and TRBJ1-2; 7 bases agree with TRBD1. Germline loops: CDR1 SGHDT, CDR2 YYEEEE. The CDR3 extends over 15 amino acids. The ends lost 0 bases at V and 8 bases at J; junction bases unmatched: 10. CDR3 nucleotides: TGTGCCAGCAGCTTGGTGTCGGGACAGAGGGACGGCTACACCTTC. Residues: CASSLVSGQRDGYTF.

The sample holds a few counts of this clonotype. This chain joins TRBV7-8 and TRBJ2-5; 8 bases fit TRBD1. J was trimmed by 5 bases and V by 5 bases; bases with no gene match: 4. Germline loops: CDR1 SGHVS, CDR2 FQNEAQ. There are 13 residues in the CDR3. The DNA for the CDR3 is TGTGCCAGCAGCCGACAGGGGATTGAGACCCAGTACTTC. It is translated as CASSRQGIETQYF. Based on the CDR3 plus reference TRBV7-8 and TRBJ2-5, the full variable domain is GAGVSQSPRYKVAKRGQDVALRCDPISGHVSLFWYQQALGQGPEFLTYFQNEAQLDKSGLPSDRFFAERPEGSVSTLKIQRTQQEDSAVYLCASSRQGIETQYFGPGTRLLVL.

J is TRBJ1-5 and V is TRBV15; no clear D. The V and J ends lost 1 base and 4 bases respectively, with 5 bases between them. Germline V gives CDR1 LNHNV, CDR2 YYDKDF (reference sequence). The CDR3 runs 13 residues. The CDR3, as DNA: TGTGCCACCAGCAGAGTGGCTAATCAGCCCCAGCATTTT. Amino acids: CATSRVANQPQHF.

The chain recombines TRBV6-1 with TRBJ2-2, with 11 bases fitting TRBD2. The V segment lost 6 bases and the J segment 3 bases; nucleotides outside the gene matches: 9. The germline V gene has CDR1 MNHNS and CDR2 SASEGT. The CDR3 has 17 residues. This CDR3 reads CASRTLAGGRDTGELFF. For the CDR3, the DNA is TGTGCCAGCAGGACTTTAGCGGGGGGGCGAGACACCGGGGAGCTGTTTTTT.

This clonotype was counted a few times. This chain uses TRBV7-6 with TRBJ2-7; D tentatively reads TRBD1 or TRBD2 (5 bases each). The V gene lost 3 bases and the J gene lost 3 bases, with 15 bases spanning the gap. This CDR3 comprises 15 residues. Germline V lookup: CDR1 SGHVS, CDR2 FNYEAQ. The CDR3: CASSFLGEGFYEQYV. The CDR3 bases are TGTGCCAGCAGCTTCCTCGGAGAGGGGTTCTACGAGCAGTACGTC.

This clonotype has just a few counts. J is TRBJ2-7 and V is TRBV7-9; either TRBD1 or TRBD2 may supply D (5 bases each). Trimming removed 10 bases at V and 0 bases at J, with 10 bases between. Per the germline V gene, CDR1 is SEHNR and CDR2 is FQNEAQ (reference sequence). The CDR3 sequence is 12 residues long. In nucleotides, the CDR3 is TGTGCCACCCGGGACGGCTCCTACGAGCAGTACTTC. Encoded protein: CATRDGSYEQYF.

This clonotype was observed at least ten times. The CDR3 here is CASGQGIGETQYF. In DNA, the CDR3 is TGTGCCAGCGGACAGGGTATAGGAGAGACCCAGTACTTC. The chain is built from TRBV27 and TRBJ2-5; 8 bases line up with TRBD1. The germline CDR1 and CDR2 sequences are MNHEY and SMNVEV (reference sequence). The junction had 6 bases not matched to a gene; V was cut back by 8 bases and J by 4 bases. The CDR3 has 13 residues.

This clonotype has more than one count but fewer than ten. The DNA for the CDR3 is TGTGCCAGCAGTCAGCCCCAGGGTCCCTACGAGCAGTACGTC. Translation: CASSQPQGPYEQYV. The chain carries TRBV6-1 and TRBJ2-7, with D possibly matching TRBD1 (5 bases). Trimming cost V 5 bases and J 2 bases, with 13 bases left between them. The CDR3 extends over 14 amino acids. In germline, CDR1 is MNHNS, CDR2 SASEGT.

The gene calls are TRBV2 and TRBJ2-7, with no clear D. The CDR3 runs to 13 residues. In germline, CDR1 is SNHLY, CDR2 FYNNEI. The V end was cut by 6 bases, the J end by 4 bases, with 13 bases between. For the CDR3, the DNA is TGTGCCAGCAGCCAGGCCCTCGTTTACGAGCAGTACGTC. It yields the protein CASSQALVYEQYV.

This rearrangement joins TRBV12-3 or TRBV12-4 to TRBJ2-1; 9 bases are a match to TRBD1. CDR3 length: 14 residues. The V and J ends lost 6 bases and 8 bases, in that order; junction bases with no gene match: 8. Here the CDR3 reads CASRPGQGSDEQFF. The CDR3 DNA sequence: TGTGCCAGCAGGCCGGGACAGGGCAGCGATGAGCAGTTCTTC.

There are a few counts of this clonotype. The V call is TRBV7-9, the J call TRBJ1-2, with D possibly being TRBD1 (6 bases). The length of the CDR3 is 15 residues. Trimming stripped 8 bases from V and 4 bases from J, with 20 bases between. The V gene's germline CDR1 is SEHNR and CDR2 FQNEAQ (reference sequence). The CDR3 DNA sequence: TGTGCCAGCGGTGGCGGGGGGCGCGTCTCCTATGGCTACACCTTC. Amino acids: CASGGGGRVSYGYTF.

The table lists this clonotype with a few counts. The CDR3, as DNA: TGCGCCAGCACTCCTCAGGGTCCCGATTCACCCCTCCACTTT. Protein: CASTPQGPDSPLHF. V is TRBV5-1 and J is TRBJ1-6, with D tentatively TRBD1 (5 bases). V was shortened by 6 bases and J by 8 bases, with 15 bases between the two germline ends. The length of the CDR3 is 14 residues. The germline gives CDR1 SGHRS, CDR2 YFSETQ.

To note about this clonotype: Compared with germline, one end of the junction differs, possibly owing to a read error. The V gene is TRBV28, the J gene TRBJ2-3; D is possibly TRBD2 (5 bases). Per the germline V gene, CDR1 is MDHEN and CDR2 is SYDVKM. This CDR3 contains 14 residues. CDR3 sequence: CASSFGESTDTLYF. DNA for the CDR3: TGTGCCAGCAGTTTTGGGGAGTCCACAGATACGCTGTATTTT.

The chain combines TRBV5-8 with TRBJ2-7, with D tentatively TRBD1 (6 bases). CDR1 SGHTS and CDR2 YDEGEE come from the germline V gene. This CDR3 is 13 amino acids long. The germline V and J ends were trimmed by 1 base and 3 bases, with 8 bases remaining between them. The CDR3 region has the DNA TGTGCCAGCAGCTTGCAGGGGCGCTACGAGCAGTACTTC. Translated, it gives CASSLQGRYEQYF.

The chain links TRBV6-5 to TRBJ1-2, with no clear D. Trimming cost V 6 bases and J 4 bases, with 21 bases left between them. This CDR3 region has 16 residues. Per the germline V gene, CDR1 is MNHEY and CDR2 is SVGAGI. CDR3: CASSRHQSLDIYGYTF. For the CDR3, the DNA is TGTGCCAGCAGCCGACACCAATCACTCGATATCTATGGCTACACCTTC.

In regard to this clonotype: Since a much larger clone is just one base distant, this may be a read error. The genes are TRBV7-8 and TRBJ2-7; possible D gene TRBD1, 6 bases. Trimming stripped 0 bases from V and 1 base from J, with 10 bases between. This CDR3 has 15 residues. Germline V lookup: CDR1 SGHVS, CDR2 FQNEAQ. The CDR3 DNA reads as TGTGCCAGCAGCTTAGCGGGCAGGGGTTCCTACGAGCAGTACGTC. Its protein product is CASSLAGRGSYEQYV.

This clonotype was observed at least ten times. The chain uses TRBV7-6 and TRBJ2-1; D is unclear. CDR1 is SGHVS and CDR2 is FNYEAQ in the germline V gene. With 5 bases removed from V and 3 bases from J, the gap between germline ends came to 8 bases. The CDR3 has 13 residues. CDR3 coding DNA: TGTGCCAGCAGCCGTTGGAACTACAATGAGCAGTTCTTC. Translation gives CASSRWNYNEQFF.

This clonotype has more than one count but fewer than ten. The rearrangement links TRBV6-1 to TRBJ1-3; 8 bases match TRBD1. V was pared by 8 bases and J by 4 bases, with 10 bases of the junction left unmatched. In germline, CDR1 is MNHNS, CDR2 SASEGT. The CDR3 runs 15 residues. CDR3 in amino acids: CASEGPWDRGNTIYF. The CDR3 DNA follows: TGTGCCAGCGAAGGGCCTTGGGACAGGGGAAACACCATATATTTT.

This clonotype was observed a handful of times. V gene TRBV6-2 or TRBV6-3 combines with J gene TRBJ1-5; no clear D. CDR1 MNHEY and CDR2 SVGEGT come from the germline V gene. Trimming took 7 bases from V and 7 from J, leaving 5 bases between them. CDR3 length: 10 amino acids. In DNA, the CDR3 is TGTGCCAGCAATGCGCAGCCCCAGCATTTT. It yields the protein CASNAQPQHF.

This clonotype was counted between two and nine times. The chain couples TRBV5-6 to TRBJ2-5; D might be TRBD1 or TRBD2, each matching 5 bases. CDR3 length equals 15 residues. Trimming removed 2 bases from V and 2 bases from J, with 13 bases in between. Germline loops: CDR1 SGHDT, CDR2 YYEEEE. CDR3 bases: TGTGCCAGCAGCTTTCTGGGGGACGTTCAAGAGACCCAGTACTTC. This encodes CASSFLGDVQETQYF.

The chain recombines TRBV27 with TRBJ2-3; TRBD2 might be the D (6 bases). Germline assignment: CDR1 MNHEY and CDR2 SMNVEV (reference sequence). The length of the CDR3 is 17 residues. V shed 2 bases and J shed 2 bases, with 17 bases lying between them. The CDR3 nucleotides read TGTGCCAGCAGTTTAGGGGAGGTTGGGGGGATCACAGATACGCAGTATTTT. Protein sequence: CASSLGEVGGITDTQYF.

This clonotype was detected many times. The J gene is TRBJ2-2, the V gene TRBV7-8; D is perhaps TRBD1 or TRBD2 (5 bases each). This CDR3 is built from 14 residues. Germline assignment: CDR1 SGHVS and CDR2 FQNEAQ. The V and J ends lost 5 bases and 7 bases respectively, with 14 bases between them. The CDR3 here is CASSPFGTGGELFF. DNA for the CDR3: TGTGCCAGCAGCCCCTTCGGGACGGGCGGGGAGCTGTTTTTT.

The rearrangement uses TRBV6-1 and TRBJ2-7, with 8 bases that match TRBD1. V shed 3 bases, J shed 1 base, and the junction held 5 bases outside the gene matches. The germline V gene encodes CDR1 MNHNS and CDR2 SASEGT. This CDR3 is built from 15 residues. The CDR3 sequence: CASSDRRDRSYEQYF. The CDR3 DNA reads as TGTGCCAGCAGTGACCGCCGGGACAGGTCCTACGAGCAGTACTTC.